The TCR beta chain under discussion was sequenced for a study of beta chain features in type 1 diabetes (dated by TCRdb to between 2018 and 2020). Context from the whole study: Mean age, gender distribution, total cell number and subset yield were not different between patients and healthy donors. Regulatory and stem cell-like memory subsets were obtained from only 8 patients and roughly 8 healthy donors, while naive and central memory subsets were obtained from all 30 or so donors. A total of roughly 99 million sorted cells were examined across all samples, and the number of cells per subset was strongly correlated with RNA yield. The study compared TCRB repertoires of sorted circulating CD4+ T cell subsets between recently diagnosed type 1 diabetes patients and matched healthy donors. Study-wide conclusions, independent of this receptor: PCR may preferentially amplify shorter templates, but because patient and control samples were amplified and corrected together, any resulting skew would affect both groups equally. Fewer insertions and more nucleotide deletions at VDJ recombination sites were observed in patients with type 1 diabetes, implying thymic rearrangement abnormalities. Naive, central memory and regulatory TCRB repertoires appeared more similar among patients than among healthy donors. Because small numbers of individuals were included in the HLA sub-analyses, any influence of HLA type on TCRB rearrangement was left unresolved. Because cDNA was sequenced instead of genomic DNA, highly expressing activated cells could be over-represented, though the groups showed no difference in activation or CD3 levels. Type 1 diabetes patients showed a moderate but significant shortening of TCRB CDR3 length in all four CD4+ subsets.

The High Capacity cDNA Reverse Transcription Kit was used to reverse transcribe all of the isolated RNA, meaning that expressed TCRB transcripts were what got sequenced. Naive, central memory and regulatory T cell samples underwent deep immunoSEQ sequencing, averaging roughly 3.4 million total reads per sample. After sorted cells were lysed in RLT buffer, RNA was extracted with DNase-treated RNeasy Micro or Mini kits, with the choice depending on cell number. To prevent cross-contamination, every cell subset was processed on its own, while patient and healthy donor samples were processed together. Using the immunoSEQ multiplex PCR, TCRB sequences were amplified from cDNA into 87-bp fragments spanning the CDR3 region. Sequencing of the amplicons was done on the Illumina HiSeq platform. For the original study's pipeline: Synthetic template baselines were used to correct PCR bias computationally, reads within Hamming distance 2 were collapsed, and singletons that could not be merged were discarded. Reads were aligned against IMGT to assign V, D and J genes, CDR3 length and insertions or deletions at six rearrangement sites. Within each subset, clonotype counts were normalized to the number of sorted cells before true diversity and Gini coefficients were calculated with the tcR R package. The overlap coefficient, calculated on TCRB nucleotide sequences, was used to quantify repertoire sharing. TCRdb's version of the immuneACCESS table is confined to in-frame rearrangements and falls short of the full clone set. An unresolved V gene accounts for under half of the shortfall where checked; the remainder is of unknown origin. Clone size and the V and J calls come from that table; the DNA yielded D and trimming. The sample contains over 100,000 clones, about 17% of them found a single time. The ten largest clones take up under 2.5% of the sample.

Each donor gave one peripheral blood draw, averaging approximately 0.12 L, which was collected into heparinised tubes. Naive, central memory, regulatory and stem cell-like memory CD4+ T cells were sorted on a BD FACSAria II using a panel including CD45RO, CCR7, CD25, CD127, CD95 and CD27. A purity above 95% was achieved for all sorted populations. PBMCs were isolated immediately by Lymphoprep density gradient centrifugation and stained directly without culture. Samples were stained and sorted in pairs, with one healthy donor and one patient per experiment, so that batch effects were minimized. Concerning this clone itself: There is no known antigen for this receptor. No clone much larger than this one lies a single base away; base qualities are absent.

CDR1 and CDR2 were assigned from the germline V gene (reference sequence) as GTSNPN and SVGIG. Its CDR3 holds 14 amino acids, cysteine through phenylalanine. The CDR3 DNA has 42 bases and is translated from base 1. The V end gives up 7 bases and the J end 0 bases, leaving 5 bases in the junction not matched to a gene. The clonotype originates from a man aged 25-40 years with type 1 diabetes. The chain is encoded by TRBV30 joined to TRBJ1-5; a stretch of 8 junction bases matches TRBD1. The sequencing input was central memory CD4+ T cells from blood. In nucleotide form, the sequence is TGTGCCTTCCGACAGGGGAATAGCAATCAGCCCCAGCATTTT. It specifies CAFRQGNSNQPQHF.